This TCR beta chain was identified during a study of blood T cells in healthy people across ages (dated by TCRdb to the mid-2010s). Regarding the complete study: In model experiments, roughly one uniquely barcoded TCR beta cDNA molecule per two T cells was captured by template switching. Age-related changes in TCR beta repertoire diversity were measured in the study by deep sequencing normalized with unique cDNA molecular identifiers. The donors were split into four age groups: young (average around 15 years), middle-aged (39), aged (more than 55) and long-lived (approximately 80). To avoid experimental bias, donors of different ages were distributed randomly across sequencing lanes. Using the same blood draw, the study looked at two additional independent replicas of 1 million unique cDNA reads for two donors, one aged 18 to 30 and the other aged 80 or older. Study-level results and caveats: As age increased, observed TCR beta diversity per million T cells dropped in a roughly linear way, and a significant reduction was already evident by age around 41. Conclusive comparison of naive and antigen-experienced compartments was prevented by the profiling of bulk unsorted PBMCs. Observed TCR beta diversity correlated strongly with the percentage of naive T cells measured by flow cytometry. Donor CMV infection status was unknown, potentially confounding age-related changes in expanded clonotypes. Estimates of total diversity from one million sequenced T cells were regarded as lower bounds and underestimates. Compared with the aged group, more naive CD4+ T cells, fewer expanded clones and increased TCR diversity were shown by the long-lived group, suggesting age selection.

Library preparation used 5' RACE. A second about 7 to 11 cycle PCR used a sample-barcoded 5' primer and a J-beta primer mix. A template-switch 5' adaptor carrying 12 random nucleotides introduced a unique molecular identifier onto each TCR beta cDNA molecule. At least 2.5 million CDR3-containing paired-end reads were obtained from each sample. The Mint cDNA synthesis kit, primed by a TRBC-specific oligonucleotide, was used to synthesize first-strand cDNA from all RNA. All cDNA was treated with uracil-DNA glycosylase and then went through a first 18-cycle PCR with the universal primers M1SS and BC2_uni_R. Under the source paper's analysis protocol: Each sample was normalized by randomly selecting 1 million high-quality reads, each carrying a distinct molecular identifier. Reads with shared molecular identifiers were discarded instead of being binned into consensus sequences. MiTCR, with a Q25 quality threshold and the strictest error-elimination algorithm, was used for CDR3 identification, clonotype clustering and error correction. Lower-bound total TCR beta diversity was estimated with a nonparametric unseen species model using Euler transformation. TCRdb reanalyzed the raw reads on its own, using fastp at Q25 for trimming and MiXCR for clone calling, and kept in-frame beta chains. A single entry per CDR3 protein holds the most common genes and DNA from its merged rows. TCRdb assigned the V and J calls; the authors' analysis was not used. Counted in this sample were over 1,500,000 distinct CDR3 sequences; around 42% of them appeared once. Around 23% of the sample is taken by the ten largest.

This clonotype was picked up a small number of times. Its antigen remains undetermined. Base qualities are not provided; no much larger clone lies one nucleotide away. CDR1 SQVTM and CDR2 ANQGSEA were looked up in the germline V gene. Between the V and J ends, shortened by 3 bases and 8 bases respectively, the junction contains 20 bases. The cysteine opens and the phenylalanine closes a CDR3 of 15 amino acids. Of the read, only the CDR3 DNA is kept; its 45 bases are in frame from base 1. Donors were 35 to 40 systemically healthy Caucasian individuals from Russia aged about 6 to 100 years. Ten milliliters of peripheral blood were collected from each donor into EDTA-treated Vacutainer tubes. Ficoll-Paque density-gradient centrifugation was used to isolate PBMCs, with at least 6.5 million per sample. Total RNA, at least 6 micrograms per sample, was extracted from PBMCs with Trizol reagent. For every donor, flow cytometry on a PBMC aliquot measured the percentage of naive CD45RAhigh/CD27high T cells.

The sequence joins TRBV29-1 to TRBJ2-1; the D gene is perhaps TRBD1, from 6 matching bases. This TCR was sampled from a human donor in good health. The sequenced material came from blood. The CDR3 protein is CSVERTAPTRDEQFF. The DNA sequence follows: TGCAGCGTTGAGCGGACAGCGCCCACGAGGGATGAGCAGTTCTTC.